A single T cell receptor beta chain is shown here with its context. Its specificity is unknown. The data belong to a study of T cell responses to AZD1222 COVID-19 vaccine. CDR3 length equals 14 residues. V was cut by 4 bases and J by 0 bases, with 10 bases left in between. In germline, CDR1 is LGHDT, CDR2 YNNKEL (reference sequence). Findings of the study overall: Dominant at 160-218 and 743-854, vaccine-associated CD4 TCRs also spanned spike.

This table comes from immunoSEQ multiplex PCR, and its TCRdb copy is limited to in-frame clones, with some not included. The sample consists of 150,000 or so clones, about 91% of them appearing once. V gene TRBV3-1 (or the pseudogene TRBV3-2) combines with J gene TRBJ2-7; a possible D gene is TRBD1 (7 bases). Sequenced material: peripheral blood, taken on day 0 of AZD1222 vaccination. This TCR derives from an adult in good health. CDR3 loop: CASSRGTDSYEQYF. In DNA, the CDR3 is TGTGCCAGCAGCCGCGGGACAGACTCCTACGAGCAGTACTTC.